These T cell receptor beta chains were read from a single sample in a study of response to subunit inactivated influenza vaccine. TCRdb itself ran the RT-PCR reads through MiXCR, one entry per CDR3 protein. The sample includes roughly 700,000 distinct CDR3 sequences, 14% of them seen just once. Material: PBMCs from blood, obtained less than 15 days before vaccination. The source is a man aged 45-60 years who received an inactivated influenza vaccine. CDR3s include the opening cysteine and the closing phenylalanine or tryptophan.

V: TRBV11-2
J: TRBJ1-1
CDR3: CASSDGGPKAFF

V: TRBV12-3/TRBV12-4
J: TRBJ1-1
CDR3: CASSFLGASTEAFF

V: TRBV5-1
J: TRBJ2-7
CDR3: CASSLDVTSSYEQYF

V: TRBV6-1
J: TRBJ2-3
CDR3: CASSDASTRTDTQYF

V: TRBV5-1
J: TRBJ2-5
CDR3: CASSLSRGSGETQYF

V: TRBV9
J: TRBJ1-1
CDR3: CASSAGQAGNTEAFF

V: TRBV4-3
J: TRBJ2-3
CDR3: CASSQDDREGADTQYF

V: TRBV10-3
J: TRBJ2-3
CDR3: CAIKEGARGDTQYF

V: TRBV20-1
J: TRBJ2-1
CDR3: CSARLAGRSYNEQFF

V: TRBV5-1
J: TRBJ1-4
CDR3: CASSLGGLATNEKLFF

V: TRBV20-1
J: TRBJ2-3
CDR3: CSADSQNTDTQYF

V: TRBV7-2
J: TRBJ2-2
CDR3: CASSRTSGRVVTGELFF

V: TRBV6-1
J: TRBJ1-5
CDR3: CASSEALSGGGQPQHF

V: TRBV7-2
J: TRBJ2-1
CDR3: CASSSRDSLYNEQFF

V: TRBV19
J: TRBJ1-1
CDR3: CASKTEASRPGAFF

V: TRBV5-1
J: TRBJ2-3
CDR3: CASSLDRATQYF

V: TRBV11-2
J: TRBJ2-3
CDR3: CASSSLRHSTDTQYF

V: TRBV6-2/TRBV6-3
J: TRBJ2-7
CDR3: CASNNPDRAYEQYF

V: TRBV19
J: TRBJ2-7
CDR3: CASSISPGQGEQYF

V: TRBV4-3
J: TRBJ1-1
CDR3: CASSQGRRGDTEAFF

V: TRBV12-3/TRBV12-4
J: TRBJ1-2
CDR3: CASIAIGGQHYGYTF

V: TRBV29-1
J: TRBJ1-1
CDR3: CSVDFGLPMPNTEAFF

V: TRBV29-1
J: TRBJ2-7
CDR3: CSVEQGPHEQYF